The rows below give T cell receptor beta chains drawn from one sample of a study of shared clonotypes between healthy human individuals. Sequencing used immunoSEQ multiplex PCR; TCRdb keeps in-frame clones, though not all of them. Among about 2 million clones listed, about 95% were seen once. The sample comprised naive CD8+ T cells sorted from blood. Receptors originate from a man aged 18 to 30 in good health. The CDR3 runs from the conserved cysteine through the conserved F or W. D genes are given only for firm matches. Clone size, where shown, is once, few, many, or a class for clones that have expanded.

TRBJ1-2 | TRBV10-3 | . | . | TGTGCCATCAGATGGACAGCGCCTAACTATGGCTACACCTTC | CAIRWTAPNYGYTF
TRBJ2-7 | TRBV9 | once | . | TGTGCCAGCAGCGTAGGTCCGACCGGGGCAGACTACGAGCAGTACTTC | CASSVGPTGADYEQYF
TRBJ2-2 | TRBV6-1 | . | . | TGTGCCAGCGGCATAAGTGTGGGGGCCCCCGGGGAGCTGTTTTTT | CASGISVGAPGELFF
TRBJ2-5 | TRBV6-5 | . | . | TGTGCCAGCAGTTACTTGGGGAACCAAGAGACCCAGTACTTC | CASSYLGNQETQYF
TRBJ2-3 | TRBV9 | . | TRBD1 | TGTGCCAGCAGCGTAGAGGGACAGGGTACAGATACGCAGTATTTT | CASSVEGQGTDTQYF
TRBJ1-2 | TRBV14 | . | . | TGTGCCAGCAGCCAGGGGGTAAAAGGTGGCTACACCTTC | CASSQGVKGGYTF
TRBJ2-1 | TRBV30 | . | TRBD1 | TGTGCCTTACAGGGGGCTGGTAATGGAAATGAGCAGTTCTTC | CALQGAGNGNEQFF
TRBJ2-7 | TRBV7-2 | . | . | TGTGCCAGCAGCTTAAATTTGGGGAGCAGTACCTACGAGCAGTACTTC | CASSLNLGSSTYEQYF
TRBJ2-4 | TRBV2 | . | . | TGTGCCAGCAGTGAGGTCGGGACAATGAAAAACATTCAGTACTTC | CASSEVGTMKNIQYF
TRBJ2-1 | TRBV30 | . | . | TGTGCCTGGAGTGTTAGTAGGAATGAGCAGTTCTTC | CAWSVSRNEQFF
TRBJ1-6 | TRBV6-1 | once | . | TGTGCCAGCAGTGAGGTGACACGGATTAATTCACCCCTCCACTTT | CASSEVTRINSPLHF
TRBJ1-1 | TRBV28 | . | . | TGTGCCAGCAGTTTCCGTCCTAGTGGAGCTTTCTTT | CASSFRPSGAFF
TRBJ1-1 | TRBV11-2 | . | . | TGTGCCAGCAGCTTAGGCTGGATATCGGACACTGAAGCTTTCTTT | CASSLGWISDTEAFF
TRBJ2-2 | TRBV10-1 | . | . | TGCGCCAGCAGTGAGTCGGGGGGCAACACCGGGGAGCTGTTTTTT | CASSESGGNTGELFF
TRBJ1-1 | TRBV10-1 | . | . | TGCGCCAGCAGTGAGCCCGGGTCGACGGAAGCTTTCTTT | CASSEPGSTEAFF
TRBJ2-1 | TRBV5-6 | . | . | TGTGCCAGCAGCTTGGCCGGGGGTAATGAGCAGTTCTTC | CASSLAGGNEQFF
TRBJ2-1 | TRBV2 | . | . | TGTGCCAGCAGTGAATCTGGCGGCTCCTACAATGAGCAGTTCTTC | CASSESGGSYNEQFF
TRBJ2-7 | TRBV28 | . | . | TGTGCCAGCAGTTCATCGCCCCTCTCTACCTACGAGCAGTACTTC | CASSSSPLSTYEQYF
TRBJ1-1 | TRBV7-3 | . | . | TGTGCCAGCAGCTTCGGGGTAGCGAACACTGAAGCTTTCTTT | CASSFGVANTEAFF
TRBJ2-1 | TRBV2 | . | TRBD2 | TGTGCCAGCAGGAAACTAGCGGCGAGCTCCTACAATGAGCAGTTCTTC | CASRKLAASSYNEQFF
TRBJ2-7 | TRBV30 | once | . | TGTGCCTGGAGTGTAGGGGGGACAGCGACCTACGAGCAGTACTTC | CAWSVGGTATYEQYF
TRBJ2-7 | TRBV4-3 | . | TRBD2 | TGCGCCAGCAGCCAAGAAGCTAGCGGGGAATCCTACGAGCAGTACTTC | CASSQEASGESYEQYF
TRBJ2-7 | TRBV10-3 | . | . | TGTGCCATCAGGCCCGAGACAGGCGCCACCTACGAGCAGTACTTC | CAIRPETGATYEQYF
TRBJ2-7 | TRBV21-1 | . | . | TGTGCCAGCAGCAAAGTGAGTACCTACGAGCAGTACTTC | CASSKVSTYEQYF
TRBJ1-2 | TRBV29-1 | . | TRBD1 | TGCAGCGCAGGGGGGAGAGGGGGTGGCTACACCTTC | CSAGGRGGGYTF
TRBJ2-7 | TRBV14 | . | . | TGTGCCAGCAGCCAGGTCCCGGGGGCCGAGCAGTACTTC | CASSQVPGAEQYF
TRBJ2-7 | TRBV2 | . | . | TGTGCCACCTCGGGGTACGAGCAGTACTTC | CATSGYEQYF
TRBJ2-7 | TRBV4-1 | . | . | TGCGCCAGCAGCCACTACGTCGACCTCTACGAGCAGTACTTC | CASSHYVDLYEQYF
TRBJ1-4 | TRBV15 | . | . | TGTGCCACCAGCGGACCTTCATCTGAAAAACTGTTTTTT | CATSGPSSEKLFF
TRBJ2-3 | TRBV30 | . | . | TGTGCCTGGAGCAGCGGACCCAGCGGAAATACGCAGTATTTT | CAWSSGPSGNTQYF
TRBJ2-2 | TRBV5-4 | . | TRBD1 | TGTGCCAGCAGCTTGTTCGGGCAGGGGGTCCCCGGGGAGCTGTTTTTT | CASSLFGQGVPGELFF
TRBJ2-3 | TRBV30 | . | TRBD2 | TGTGCCTCGGAGGGACTAGCGGGGTCAGATACGCAGTATTTT | CASEGLAGSDTQYF
TRBJ1-4 | TRBV7-9 | . | . | TGTGCCAGCAGCTCTGGGGATGAAAAACTGTTTTTT | CASSSGDEKLFF
TRBJ1-5 | TRBV7-9 | . | . | TGTGCCAGCAGCCCGATCGGGGGGGTAAATCAGCCCCAGCATTTT | CASSPIGGVNQPQHF
TRBJ2-7 | TRBV6-1 | . | TRBD1 | TGTGCCAGCAGGCTCCGGGACAGGGGCACCTACGAGCAGTACTTC | CASRLRDRGTYEQYF
TRBJ1-3 | TRBV7-8 | . | . | TGTGCCAGCAGCTTAGGTAGTGGATCTGGAAACACCATATATTTT | CASSLGSGSGNTIYF
TRBJ2-2 | TRBV27 | . | TRBD2 | TGTGCCAGCAGTTTAGCGGGAGAGACCGGGGAGCTGTTTTTT | CASSLAGETGELFF
TRBJ1-2 | TRBV5-4 | . | . | TGTGCCAGCAGCTTTAGGGGGAGCGATGGCTACACCTTC | CASSFRGSDGYTF
TRBJ1-2 | TRBV13 | . | TRBD1 | TGTGCCAGCAGCAACTTACAGGGGGAAGATGACTATGGCTACACCTTC | CASSNLQGEDDYGYTF
TRBJ2-5 | TRBV9 | . | . | TGTGCCAGCAGCGTAGATCCGTCTAGAGAGACCCAGTACTTC | CASSVDPSRETQYF
TRBJ2-7 | TRBV5-1 | . | TRBD1 | TGCGCCAGCAGCTTGGAGGGGGACAGGTCCTACGAGCAGTACTTC | CASSLEGDRSYEQYF
TRBJ2-1 | TRBV5-1 | . | . | TGCGCCAGCAGCTTAAATAAGGGGAGCAATGAGCAGTTCTTC | CASSLNKGSNEQFF
TRBJ2-7 | TRBV9 | . | . | TGTGCCAGCAGCGTATCCCCGGACTCCTACGAGCAGTACTTC | CASSVSPDSYEQYF
TRBJ2-7 | TRBV4-1 | . | . | TGCGCCAGCAGCCTGAAGGTTGGGGACCACGAGCAGTACTTC | CASSLKVGDHEQYF
TRBJ1-5 | TRBV4-2 | . | . | TGTGCCAGCAGCCAAGATGGGCTATTTAGCAATCAGCCCCAGCATTTT | CASSQDGLFSNQPQHF
TRBJ1-1 | TRBV7-9 | . | . | TGTGCCAGCAGCTTTACAGGTTACTACACTGAAGCTTTCTTT | CASSFTGYYTEAFF
TRBJ1-2 | TRBV28 | . | . | TGTGCCAGCAGTTTTAAGGGAACGGATCTTCTCTATGGCTACACCTTC | CASSFKGTDLLYGYTF
TRBJ2-7 | TRBV19 | . | . | TGTGCCAGTAGTATAAACACCGGATACGAGCAGTACTTC | CASSINTGYEQYF
TRBJ2-3 | TRBV7-9 | few | . | TGTGCCAGCAGCTTAGCGCTGGGGGATACGCAGTATTTT | CASSLALGDTQYF
TRBJ1-2 | TRBV5-1 | . | . | TGCGCCAGCAGGGACCCTACAGCGATTAACTATGGCTACACCTTC | CASRDPTAINYGYTF
TRBJ1-5 | TRBV30 | . | . | TGTGCCTGGAGTGTACCCGGACAGAGATCTTCAGAGCCCCAGCATTTT | CAWSVPGQRSSEPQHF
TRBJ2-1 | TRBV27 | . | . | TGTGCCAGCAGTTTCTCGGGGGTTGTTGAGCAGTTCTTC | CASSFSGVVEQFF
TRBJ2-7 | TRBV5-6 | . | TRBD1 | TGTGCCAGCAGCGACGGGACAGCGCGATACGAGCAGTACTTC | CASSDGTARYEQYF
TRBJ2-5 | TRBV30 | . | . | TGTGCCTGGAGTGGAACAAGCTTGGCCCAGTACTTC | CAWSGTSLAQYF
TRBJ2-7 | TRBV18 | . | TRBD2 | TGTGCCAGCTCACCCTCCGGCCTAGCGGGGACCGCCGGTTCTGAGCAGTACTTC | CASSPSGLAGTAGSEQYF
TRBJ1-6 | TRBV27 | . | . | TGTGCCAGCAGTTTATCGCTCACGGGTAATTCACCCCTCCACTTT | CASSLSLTGNSPLHF
TRBJ2-3 | TRBV9 | . | TRBD2 | TGTGCCAGCAGCGTAGTGACTAGCGGCACAGATACGCAGTATTTT | CASSVVTSGTDTQYF